The present entry profiles one T cell receptor (beta chain) with its context. CDR1 and CDR2 from the germline V gene are KGHSH and LQKENI. The CDR3 contains 15 residues. V lost 6 bases and J lost 5, with 19 bases in between. The data were taken from a study of shared clonotypes between healthy human individuals. The repertoire was sequenced with immunoSEQ multiplex PCR; TCRdb's copy has only in-frame clones and lacks some. The data show some 2,000,000 clones, with 90% to 95% seen just once and approximately 0.13% held by the top ten. The sequenced material came from naive CD4+ T cells sorted from blood. Subset given: CD45RA+ positively selected. This sequence originates from a man aged 18-30 years in good health. J is TRBJ1-2 and V is TRBV18; weak D call: TRBD1 (6 bases). In DNA, the CDR3 is TGTGCCAGCTCCCCGCTCGGGGGCGCGGGGTATGGCTACACCTTC. It codes for CASSPLGGAGYGYTF.